The 21 T cell receptor beta chains in this list originate from one sample, sequenced in a study of T cells after posttransplantation cyclophosphamide. Busulfan-fludarabine conditioning, marrow transplant, and cyclophosphamide on days +3 and +4 were administered. Data came from immunoSEQ multiplex PCR; TCRdb stores just in-frame clones and leaves some out. The table has roughly 20,000 clones, 87% seen once. The sample in question was PBMCs, obtained after allogeneic stem cell transplant with posttransplant cyclophosphamide. The receptors stem from a female patient aged 40-50 years who received an allogeneic stem cell transplant from a related donor, was CMV-positive, and had no GVHD. Some T cells may arise from the graft donor.

In nucleotides, the CDR3 is TGTGCCAGCAGTTTATCCGCGGGACAGGGGGGGACTAATGAAAAACTGTTTTTT. Its protein is CASSLSAGQGGTNEKLFF. This chain joins TRBV27 and TRBJ1-4, with 11 positions matching TRBD1. CDR3 length: 18 amino acids. Trimming removed 0 bases from V and 2 bases from J; junction bases left unmatched: 5. The germline gives CDR1 MNHEY, CDR2 SMNVEV (reference sequence).

The chain recombines TRBV10-3 with TRBJ2-1; the D gene is possibly TRBD2 (6 bases). The CDR3 is 14 amino acids. CDR1 and CDR2 (germline): ENHRY, SYGVKD. Trimming took 8 bases from V and 4 from J, leaving 15 bases between them. DNA of the CDR3: TGTGCCATCGCAGGGCGGGAAGGTTACAATGAGCAGTTCTTC. This sequence encodes CAIAGREGYNEQFF.

The V and J genes are TRBV7-2 and TRBJ2-7; D is unclear. The V and J ends lost 6 bases and 3 bases respectively, with 9 bases between them. The germline CDR1 and CDR2 sequences are SGHTA and FQGNSA. CDR3 length: 12 amino acids. The CDR3 loop is CASSPGYYEQYF. In DNA, the CDR3 is TGTGCCAGCAGTCCAGGCTACTACGAGCAGTACTTC.

A single count supports this clone. The chain carries TRBV4-2 and TRBJ2-2, with a tentative D call TRBD2 (7 bases). Looked up from germline, CDR1 is LGHNA and CDR2 is YNFKEQ. Trimming pared 1 base from V and 0 bases from J, leaving 18 bases between. The CDR3 is made up of 19 amino acids. CDR3: CASSQGRGGVLSNTGELFF. The CDR3 nucleotides read TGTGCCAGCAGCCAAGGCAGGGGAGGGGTCCTATCGAACACCGGGGAGCTGTTTTTT.

The genes are TRBV19 and TRBJ2-3; 10 bases align to TRBD2. J gave up 2 bases and V 4 bases, and 9 bases lay outside the gene matches. This CDR3 is 17 amino acids long. Germline loops: CDR1 LNHDA, CDR2 SQIVND (reference sequence). The CDR3 DNA sequence: TGTGCCAGTAGTACGCCCGCTAGCGGGAGCAACACAGATACGCAGTATTTT. It specifies CASSTPASGSNTDTQYF.

This rearrangement joins TRBV30 to TRBJ1-5; maybe TRBD1 (5 bases). CDR3 size: 13 residues. Germline CDR1 GTSNPN, CDR2 SVGIG (reference sequence). With 7 bases removed from V and 4 bases from J, the gap between germline ends came to 14 bases. Written as DNA, the CDR3 is TGTGCCTCTAATCGGGGGTTAAATCAGCCCCAGCATTTT. Protein sequence: CASNRGLNQPQHF.

This chain links TRBV29-1 with TRBJ2-3, with a weak D call TRBD2 (5 bases). Trimming shortened V by 4 bases and J by 3 bases, and 8 bases separated the two germline ends. Per the germline V gene, CDR1 is SQVTM and CDR2 is ANQGSEA. There are 12 residues in the CDR3. The CDR3 DNA follows: TGCAGCGTTGTTCGAGGGACAGATACGCAGTATTTT. This translates into CSVVRGTDTQYF.

This sequence joins TRBV2 and TRBJ2-1, with a weak D call TRBD2 (6 bases). Trimming removed 3 bases from V and 1 base from J, with 22 bases in between. The CDR3 is 19 residues long. Germline CDR1 is SNHLY and CDR2 is FYNNEI. The CDR3 sequence is CASSDWNAGTVGSYNEQFF. The CDR3 DNA follows: TGTGCCAGCAGTGATTGGAATGCGGGAACAGTAGGGTCCTACAATGAGCAGTTCTTC. The variable domain in full, completed from reference TRBV2 and TRBJ2-1, reads EPEVTQTPSHQVTQMGQEVILRCVPISNHLYFYWYRQILGQKVEFLVSFYNNEISEKSEIFDDQFSVERPDGSNFTLKIRSTKLEDSAMYFCASSDWNAGTVGSYNEQFFGPGTRLTVL.

J is TRBJ1-3 and V is TRBV30, with a possible D match to TRBD1 (5 bases). This CDR3 comprises 14 residues. Trimming took off 3 bases at V and 3 bases at J, with 12 bases between the two ends. Germline CDR1 is GTSNPN and CDR2 is SVGIG (reference sequence). CDR3 nucleotide sequence: TGTGCCTGGAGGGATTCAGGGATTGGAAACACCATATATTTT. Translated, it gives CAWRDSGIGNTIYF.

The V and J genes are TRBV27 and TRBJ2-7, with D maybe TRBD1 (6 bases). Trimming cost V 3 bases and J 3 bases, with 12 bases left between them. Germline assignment: CDR1 MNHEY and CDR2 SMNVEV (reference sequence). This CDR3 is built from 14 residues. The DNA of the CDR3 is TGTGCCAGCAGTTTCGGAACAGGGAGCTACGAGCAGTACTTC. It encodes CASSFGTGSYEQYF.

The chain couples TRBV9 to TRBJ2-2; D may be TRBD1 (6 bases). The V and J ends lost 4 bases and 0 bases respectively, with 13 bases between them. Germline assignment: CDR1 SGDLS and CDR2 YYNGEE. The CDR3 extends over 16 amino acids. CDR3 region: CASSYRGNSNTGELFF. CDR3 nucleotides: TGTGCCAGCAGCTATAGGGGGAACTCGAACACCGGGGAGCTGTTTTTT.

The V gene is TRBV28, the J gene TRBJ1-5; tentative D call: TRBD1 (5 bases). The CDR3 sequence is 15 residues long. The V gene's germline CDR1 is MDHEN and CDR2 SYDVKM. Trimming cost V 2 bases and J 3 bases, with 11 bases left between them. Written as DNA, the CDR3 is TGTGCCAGCAGTTTACGGGGGGGAGTCAATCAGCCCCAGCATTTT. This codes for CASSLRGGVNQPQHF.

This chain uses TRBV7-9 with TRBJ1-5, with D uncertain. Germline-derived CDR1 and CDR2 are SEHNR and FQNEAQ (reference sequence). The germline V and J ends were trimmed by 6 bases and 3 bases, with 6 bases remaining between them. The CDR3 is 12 residues long. CDR3 amino acids: CASSLLNQPQHF. DNA of the CDR3: TGTGCCAGCAGTCTACTCAATCAGCCCCAGCATTTT.

V and J are TRBV5-6 and TRBJ2-7; 10 nucleotides line up with TRBD2. Per the germline V gene, CDR1 is SGHDT and CDR2 is YYEEEE. The V segment lost 0 bases and the J segment 7 bases; nucleotides outside the gene matches: 7. The CDR3 totals 15 residues. This CDR3 reads CASSLVLAGVGEQYF. The DNA for the CDR3 is TGTGCCAGCAGCTTGGTTCTAGCGGGAGTGGGGGAGCAGTACTTC.

J is TRBJ2-3 and V is TRBV29-1; possibly TRBD2 for D (6 bases). The germline CDR1 and CDR2 sequences are SQVTM and ANQGSEA. The CDR3 sequence is 13 residues long. V lost 7 bases to trimming and J lost 9 bases, with 20 bases between them. The CDR3 sequence is CSARRVGGGTQYF. As DNA, the CDR3 is TGCAGCGCACGGAGGGTTGGGGGTGGAACGCAGTATTTT.

This sequence joins TRBV11-3 and TRBJ2-7; 7 nucleotides align to TRBD1. The CDR3 runs 16 residues. V trimming: 6 bases; J trimming: 4 bases; junction bases outside the gene matches: 15. The germline gives CDR1 SGHNT, CDR2 YENEEA. Here the CDR3 reads CASRHVGGDSQYEQYF. The CDR3 nucleotides read TGTGCCAGCAGACACGTAGGTGGGGACAGTCAGTACGAGCAGTACTTC.

J is TRBJ2-7 and V is TRBV5-1; 13 nucleotides align to TRBD2. Trimming cost V 3 bases and J 6 bases; bases outside gene matches: 6. This CDR3 has 15 amino acids. Germline V gives CDR1 SGHRS, CDR2 YFSETQ. DNA for the CDR3: TGCGCCAGCAGCTCCCGGACTAGCGGGAGTATCGAGCAGTACTTC. Translation gives CASSSRTSGSIEQYF.

Comments on this clone: One end of the junction is discordant with germline, which a read error may explain. The chain carries TRBV7-7 and TRBJ2-2; D not certain. Germline V lookup: CDR1 SSHAT, CDR2 FNYEAQ (reference sequence). The CDR3 runs 14 residues. In DNA, the CDR3 is TGTGCTAGCAGCCTTCTCCCCGGGTCCGGGGAGCTGTTTTTT. Translation gives CASSLLPGSGELFF.

J is TRBJ2-2 and V is TRBV4-2, with 12 bases aligning to TRBD2. CDR1 and CDR2 from the germline V gene are LGHNA and YNFKEQ. The CDR3 loop spans 17 amino acids. The V gene end was trimmed by 0 bases and the J gene end by 8 bases; junction bases not matched to a gene: 7. CDR3 nucleotides: TGTGCCAGCAGCCAAGACTGGCTAGCGGGAGGGTTGGGGGAGCTGTTTTTT. Its protein is CASSQDWLAGGLGELFF.

CDR3 sequence reads: CASSTTSSYNEQFF. The CDR3 region has the DNA TGTGCCAGCAGCACCACTAGCAGCTACAATGAGCAGTTCTTC. The chain couples TRBV2 to TRBJ2-1; tentative D call: TRBD2 (6 bases). The V gene lost 6 bases and the J gene lost 3 bases, with 12 bases spanning the gap. Per the germline V gene, CDR1 is SNHLY and CDR2 is FYNNEI. This CDR3 contains 14 residues.

The chain carries TRBV7-2 and TRBJ2-5, with 11 bases aligning to TRBD1. The CDR3 sequence is 16 residues long. V lost 2 bases, J lost 4 bases, and 6 bases stayed unmatched. Germline loops: CDR1 SGHTA, CDR2 FQGNSA. This CDR3 is CASSLSRTGGTETQYF. The DNA for the CDR3 is TGTGCCAGCAGCTTAAGCAGGACAGGGGGCACAGAGACCCAGTACTTC.